This T cell receptor beta chain was observed in a study of cytomegalovirus exposure and HLA in healthy donors. PCR involved 60 Vbeta and 13 Jbeta primers. The table came from immunoSEQ multiplex PCR; TCRdb's copy has only in-frame clones and leaves some out. The data show under 200,000 clones, roughly 80% seen once. Broader study findings: Upon later analysis, HLA-associated TCR beta chains proved more clonally expanded than other, equally common chains. It was confirmed in vitro that a few of the CMV-associated chains were specific for CMV antigens. It was reported that TCR beta sequences correctly inferred the HLA-A and HLA-B alleles for most subjects.

The germline gives CDR1 SGHRS, CDR2 YFSETQ. The CDR3 sequence is 14 residues long. Trimming shortened V by 4 bases and J by 6 bases, and 13 bases separated the two germline ends. A note on this clone: Its specificity is not known.

Material for sequencing was PBMCs. The sequence was obtained from a woman aged 18-30 years in good health and CMV-seronegative. V is TRBV5-1 and J is TRBJ2-2; D is unclear. The CDR3 here is CASSPYPPSGELFF. CDR3 sequence (DNA): TGCGCCAGCAGCCCCTACCCCCCCTCCGGGGAGCTGTTTTTT.